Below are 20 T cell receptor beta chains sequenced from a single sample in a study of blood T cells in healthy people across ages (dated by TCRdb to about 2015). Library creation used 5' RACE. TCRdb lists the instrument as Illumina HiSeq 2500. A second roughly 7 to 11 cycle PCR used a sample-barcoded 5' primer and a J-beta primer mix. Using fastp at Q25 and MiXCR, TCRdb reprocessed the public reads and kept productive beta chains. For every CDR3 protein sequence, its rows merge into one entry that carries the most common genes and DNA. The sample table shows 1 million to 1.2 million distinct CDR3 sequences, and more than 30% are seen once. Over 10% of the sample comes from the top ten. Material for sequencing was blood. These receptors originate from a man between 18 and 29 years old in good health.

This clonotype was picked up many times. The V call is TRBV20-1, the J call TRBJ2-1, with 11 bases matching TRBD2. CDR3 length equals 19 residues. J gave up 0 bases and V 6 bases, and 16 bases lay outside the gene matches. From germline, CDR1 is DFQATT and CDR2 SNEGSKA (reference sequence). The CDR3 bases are TGCAGTGCCCTCGGGGCTAGCGGGGGGCAAATGAGCTCCTACAATGAGCAGTTCTTC. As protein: CSALGASGGQMSSYNEQFF.

The CDR3 DNA reads TGCAGTGCTAGAGATTCCGGGACAGGGATCACCGGGGAGCTGTTTTTT. Its protein is CSARDSGTGITGELFF. The V call is TRBV20-1, the J call TRBJ2-2; TRBD1 matches at 9 bases. Germline CDR1 and CDR2: DFQATT and SNEGSKA (reference sequence). V trimming: 0 bases; J trimming: 4 bases; junction bases outside the gene matches: 6. The CDR3 runs to 16 residues.

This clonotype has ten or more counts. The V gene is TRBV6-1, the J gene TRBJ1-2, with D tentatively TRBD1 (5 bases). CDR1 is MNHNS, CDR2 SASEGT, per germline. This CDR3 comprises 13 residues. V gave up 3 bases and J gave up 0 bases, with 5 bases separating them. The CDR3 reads CASSETANYGYTF. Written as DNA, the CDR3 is TGTGCCAGCAGTGAGACAGCTAACTATGGCTACACCTTC.

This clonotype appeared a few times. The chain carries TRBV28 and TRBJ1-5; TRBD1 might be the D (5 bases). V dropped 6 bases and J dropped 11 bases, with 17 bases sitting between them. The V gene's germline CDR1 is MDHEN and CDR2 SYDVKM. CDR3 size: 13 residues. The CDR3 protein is CASSSGTSWTQHF. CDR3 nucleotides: TGTGCCAGCAGCTCCGGGACCAGCTGGACCCAGCATTTT.

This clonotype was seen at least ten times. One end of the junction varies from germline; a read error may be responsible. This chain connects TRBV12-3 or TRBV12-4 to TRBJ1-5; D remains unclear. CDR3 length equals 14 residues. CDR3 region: CASSLGLGNQPQHF. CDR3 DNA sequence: TGTGCCAGCAGCTTAGGCCTAGGCAATCAGCCCCAGCATTTT.

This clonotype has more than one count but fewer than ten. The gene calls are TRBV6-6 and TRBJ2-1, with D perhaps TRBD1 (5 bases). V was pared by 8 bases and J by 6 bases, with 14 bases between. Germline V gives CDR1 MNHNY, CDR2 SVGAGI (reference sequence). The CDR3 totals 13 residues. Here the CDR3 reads CASGAFLANEQFF. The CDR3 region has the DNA TGTGCCAGCGGGGCATTTTTGGCCAATGAGCAGTTCTTC.

CDR3 bases: TGCAGTGCAGCCGACAGACCGCGGCCCCAGCATTTT. Translating gives CSAADRPRPQHF. V and J are TRBV20-1 and TRBJ1-5; D is possibly TRBD1 (5 bases). CDR1 is DFQATT and CDR2 is SNEGSKA in the germline V gene (reference sequence). Trimming shortened V by 6 bases and J by 9 bases, and 15 bases separated the two germline ends. CDR3 length: 12 residues.

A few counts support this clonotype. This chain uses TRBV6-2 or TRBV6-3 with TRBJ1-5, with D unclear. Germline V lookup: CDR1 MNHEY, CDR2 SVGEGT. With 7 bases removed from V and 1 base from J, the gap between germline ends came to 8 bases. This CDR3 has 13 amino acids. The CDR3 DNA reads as TGTGCCAGCAACCCCGACAGCAATCAGCCCCAGCATTTT. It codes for CASNPDSNQPQHF.

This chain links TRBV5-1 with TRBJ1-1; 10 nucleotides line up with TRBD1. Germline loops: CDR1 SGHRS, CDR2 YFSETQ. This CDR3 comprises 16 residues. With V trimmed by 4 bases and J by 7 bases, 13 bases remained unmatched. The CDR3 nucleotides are TGCGCCAGCAGCATCGGGACAGGGGCGTTTGGCGGTGAAGCTTTCTTT. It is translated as CASSIGTGAFGGEAFF. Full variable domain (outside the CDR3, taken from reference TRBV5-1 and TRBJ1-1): KAGVTQTPRYLIKTRGQQVTLSCSPISGHRSVSWYQQTPGQGLQFLFEYFSETQRNKGNFPGRFSGRQFSNSRSEMNVSTLELGDSALYLCASSIGTGAFGGEAFFGQGTRLTVV.

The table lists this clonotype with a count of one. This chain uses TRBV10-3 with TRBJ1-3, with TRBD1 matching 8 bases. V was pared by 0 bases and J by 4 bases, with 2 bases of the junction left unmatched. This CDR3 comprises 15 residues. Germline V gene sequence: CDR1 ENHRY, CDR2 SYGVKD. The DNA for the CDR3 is TGTGCCATCAGTGAGTCCCGGACAGGGGGAAACACCATATATTTT. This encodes CAISESRTGGNTIYF.

The chain's CDR3 is CASSLSNLGTQYF. The CDR3 DNA follows: TGTGCCAGCAGTTTATCGAATCTTGGGACCCAGTACTTC. The rearrangement joins TRBV27 to TRBJ2-5, with D unresolved. CDR1 is MNHEY, CDR2 SMNVEV, per germline (reference sequence). CDR3 length: 13 residues. Trimming shortened V by 0 bases and J by 7 bases, and 9 bases separated the two germline ends.

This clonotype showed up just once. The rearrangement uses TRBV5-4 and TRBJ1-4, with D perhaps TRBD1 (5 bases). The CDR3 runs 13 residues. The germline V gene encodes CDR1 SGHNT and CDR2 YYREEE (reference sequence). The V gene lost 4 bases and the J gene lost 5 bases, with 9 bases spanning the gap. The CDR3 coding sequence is TGTGCCAGCAGCCGGGACTGGAATGAAAAACTGTTTTTT. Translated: CASSRDWNEKLFF.

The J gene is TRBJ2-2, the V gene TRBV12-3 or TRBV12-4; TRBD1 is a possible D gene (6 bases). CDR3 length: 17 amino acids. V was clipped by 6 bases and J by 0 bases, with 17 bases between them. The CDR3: CASSHGTRRANTGELFF. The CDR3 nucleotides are TGTGCCAGCAGCCACGGGACACGACGAGCGAACACCGGGGAGCTGTTTTTT.

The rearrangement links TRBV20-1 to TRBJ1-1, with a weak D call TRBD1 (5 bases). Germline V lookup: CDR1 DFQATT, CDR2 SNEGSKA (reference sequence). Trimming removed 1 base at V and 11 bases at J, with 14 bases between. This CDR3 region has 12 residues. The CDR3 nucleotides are TGCAGTGCTAGAGGTGGGCAGGGCGCCGCTTTCTTT. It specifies CSARGGQGAAFF.

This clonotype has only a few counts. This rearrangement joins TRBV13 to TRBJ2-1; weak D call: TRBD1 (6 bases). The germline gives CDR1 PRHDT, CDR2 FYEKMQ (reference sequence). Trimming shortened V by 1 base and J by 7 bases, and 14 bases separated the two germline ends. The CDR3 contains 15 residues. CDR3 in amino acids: CASSLEGNRVNEQFF. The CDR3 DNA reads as TGTGCCAGCAGCTTAGAAGGCAACAGGGTGAATGAGCAGTTCTTC.

As DNA, the CDR3 is TGTGCCAGCAGTGTAGGACAGGGGTATTCACCCCTCCACTTT. This codes for CASSVGQGYSPLHF. J is TRBJ1-6 and V is TRBV2; 9 bases are shared with TRBD1. Unmatched junction bases numbered 3, after V lost 4 bases and J lost 8 bases. The germline V gene has CDR1 SNHLY and CDR2 FYNNEI. This CDR3 comprises 14 residues.

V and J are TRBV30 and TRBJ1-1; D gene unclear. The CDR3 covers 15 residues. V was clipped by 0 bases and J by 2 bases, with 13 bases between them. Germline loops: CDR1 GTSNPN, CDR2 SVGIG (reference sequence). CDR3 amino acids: CAWSVPYRDNTEAFF. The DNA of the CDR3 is TGTGCCTGGAGTGTGCCATACCGTGACAACACTGAAGCTTTCTTT.

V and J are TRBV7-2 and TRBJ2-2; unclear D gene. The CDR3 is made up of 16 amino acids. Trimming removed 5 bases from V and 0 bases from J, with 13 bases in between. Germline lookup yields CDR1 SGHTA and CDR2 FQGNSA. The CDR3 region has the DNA TGTGCCAGCAGCCTGATCCCTAGTTCGAACACCGGGGAGCTGTTTTTT. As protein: CASSLIPSSNTGELFF.

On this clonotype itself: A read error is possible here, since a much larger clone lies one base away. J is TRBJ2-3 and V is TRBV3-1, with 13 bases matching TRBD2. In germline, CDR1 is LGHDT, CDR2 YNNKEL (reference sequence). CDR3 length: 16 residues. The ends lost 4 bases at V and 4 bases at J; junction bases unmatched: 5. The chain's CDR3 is CASSPGLAGRADTQYF. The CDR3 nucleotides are TGTGCCAGCAGCCCGGGACTAGCGGGACGCGCAGATACGCAGTATTTT.

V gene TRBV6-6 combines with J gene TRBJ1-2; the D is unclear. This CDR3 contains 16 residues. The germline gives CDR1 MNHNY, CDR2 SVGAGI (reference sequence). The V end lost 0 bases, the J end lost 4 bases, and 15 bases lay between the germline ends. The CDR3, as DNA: TGTGCCAGCAGTTACTCGAGCCCCGGGTCTGGCTATGGCTACACCTTC. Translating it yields CASSYSSPGSGYGYTF.